This TCR beta chain was identified during a study of T-cell memory formation after mild COVID-19. Study-level findings and limits: Confirmation was lacking for SARS-CoV-2 specificity of second-wave clones that peaked on day 37.

Trimming took 0 bases from V and 3 from J; bases not matched to a gene: 3. The CDR3 contains 16 residues. Germline V lookup: CDR1 MNHEY, CDR2 SMNVEV (reference sequence). A remark on this clonotype: The antigen remains unidentified.

TCRdb analysed the 5' RACE reads with MiXCR anew, one entry per CDR3 protein. The table has approximately 570,000 distinct CDR3 sequences, around 17% seen once; the top ten hold 12%. This sequence joins TRBV27 and TRBJ2-3, with 10 bases fitting TRBD1. The specimen sequenced was PBMCs or a T cell subset sorted from them (not recorded which). This clonotype was obtained from an adult woman who had mild COVID-19 (a few samples of this study predate the infection). Cell type and time point are not known. As DNA, the CDR3 is TGTGCCAGCAGTTTATCGGTGGACAGGGGGACAGATACGCAGTATTTT. Residues: CASSLSVDRGTDTQYF.